The T cell receptor (beta chain) described here comes from a study of Ad26.COV2.S vaccination and SARS-CoV-2 variants. Study information: Enrollment placed the donor in the COV1001 Ad26.COV2.S trial arm.

The CDR3 sequence is 18 residues long. Trimming cost V 0 bases and J 4 bases; bases outside gene matches: 6. CDR1 and CDR2 (germline): LGHNA, YSLEER. Sequencing used immunoSEQ multiplex PCR; TCRdb keeps in-frame clones, though not all of them. The sample contains hundreds of thousands of clones, roughly 90% of which appear only once. Indicated treatment: 15 to 20 received Ad26.COV2.S at low or high dose, single or two shots; about 5 received placebo; per-sample allocation not given. Following the first vaccine or placebo injection, samples were taken on day 63. The chain combines TRBV4-3 with TRBJ2-1, with 13 bases identical to TRBD2. The TCR sequence derives from a person between 18 and 65 years old who received the Ad26.COV2.S COVID-19 vaccine or a placebo. Specimen: peripheral blood, collected in a trial of Ad26.COV2.S vaccine versus placebo. The CDR3 DNA sequence: TGCGCCAGCAGCCAAGAGTCACTAGCGGGAGGGCCGTACAATGAGCAGTTCTTC. It translates to CASSQESLAGGPYNEQFF.